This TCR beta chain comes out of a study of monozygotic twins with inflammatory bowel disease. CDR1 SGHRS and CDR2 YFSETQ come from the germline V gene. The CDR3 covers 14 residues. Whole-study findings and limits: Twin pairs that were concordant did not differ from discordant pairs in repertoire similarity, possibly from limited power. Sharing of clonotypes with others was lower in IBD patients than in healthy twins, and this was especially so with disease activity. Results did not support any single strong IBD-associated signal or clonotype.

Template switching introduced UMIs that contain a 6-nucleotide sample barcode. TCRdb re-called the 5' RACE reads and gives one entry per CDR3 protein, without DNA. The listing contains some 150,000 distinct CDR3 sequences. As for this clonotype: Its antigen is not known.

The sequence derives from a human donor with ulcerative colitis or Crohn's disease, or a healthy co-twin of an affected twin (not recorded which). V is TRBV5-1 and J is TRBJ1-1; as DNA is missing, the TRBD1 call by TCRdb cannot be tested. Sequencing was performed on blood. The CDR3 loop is CASSVEGVGTEAFF.